A single sample gave rise to the 18 T cell receptor beta chains below, sequenced in a study of blood T cell repertoires in COVID-19. Sequenced by immunoSEQ multiplex PCR; TCRdb stores in-frame clones only, minus some. The data hold more than 150,000 clones, with around 90% observed a single time. The sequencing input was PBMCs or T cells enriched from blood (not recorded which). The origin of the receptors is a woman in her 30s who had recovered from COVID-19.

The genes are TRBV5-6 and TRBJ2-2; TRBD1 is a possible D gene (5 bases). Germline V gene lookup returns CDR1 SGHDT and CDR2 YYEEEE. The V and J ends lost 6 bases and 3 bases respectively, with 12 bases between them. The CDR3 loop spans 14 amino acids. For the CDR3, the DNA is TGTGCCAGCACCCAAGGGGCCTACACCGGGGAGCTGTTTTTT. Translation gives CASTQGAYTGELFF.

The rearrangement uses TRBV2 and TRBJ1-4, with TRBD1 identical over 8 bases. The trim removed 5 bases at V and 8 bases at J, leaving 4 bases unmatched. The CDR3 totals 13 residues. CDR1 and CDR2 from the germline V gene are SNHLY and FYNNEI. CDR3 loop: CASSWTGREKLFF. For the CDR3, the DNA is TGTGCCAGCAGTTGGACAGGGAGAGAAAAACTGTTTTTT.

The V gene is TRBV19, the J gene TRBJ1-5; possible D gene TRBD1, 6 bases. The germline V gene has CDR1 LNHDA and CDR2 SQIVND (reference sequence). Trimming left V 11 bases short and J 2 bases short, with 10 bases between. The CDR3 has 12 amino acids. CDR3 in DNA: TGTGCCTCGGGGGGGCGCAATCAGCCCCAGCATTTT. Translation gives CASGGRNQPQHF.

The V gene is TRBV5-4, the J gene TRBJ1-6; D is undetermined. The CDR3 loop spans 16 amino acids. Between the trimmed V and J ends, which lost 4 bases and 10 bases, there was a span of 21 bases. The germline CDR1 and CDR2 sequences are SGHNT and YYREEE (reference sequence). CDR3 nucleotides: TGTGCCAGCAGCAAACAACTGGAGGGAGGGAGGTCACCCCTCCACTTT. This codes for CASSKQLEGGRSPLHF.

The chain combines TRBV3-1 (or the pseudogene TRBV3-2) with TRBJ2-7; D is uncertain. The V gene lost 0 bases and the J gene lost 0 bases, with 9 bases spanning the gap. The V gene's germline CDR1 is LGHDT and CDR2 YNNKEL (reference sequence). The length of the CDR3 is 15 residues. CDR3 region: CASSQEGVLSYEQYF. CDR3 coding DNA: TGTGCCAGCAGCCAAGAGGGCGTCCTCTCCTACGAGCAGTACTTC.

Remarks on this clone: A junction boundary mismatches the germline segment, possibly from a read error. The chain employs TRBV29-1 and TRBJ2-7; 13 bases are shared with TRBD2. CDR3 length equals 15 residues. The germline gives CDR1 SQVTM, CDR2 ANQGSEA. CDR3 bases: TGCAGCGTCGAAGCCACGACTAGCGGGAGGTACGAGCAGTACTTC. Translating gives CSVEATTSGRYEQYF.

The table lists this clone with a count of one. V and J are TRBV29-1 and TRBJ2-3; 12 nucleotides match TRBD1. The CDR3 runs to 13 residues. Germline CDR1 SQVTM, CDR2 ANQGSEA. V was clipped by 7 bases and J by 4 bases; unmatched bases: 3. CDR3 residues: CSAGDRGPDTQYF. Written as DNA, the CDR3 is TGCAGCGCAGGGGACAGGGGGCCAGATACGCAGTATTTT.

CDR3 nucleotides: TGTGCCACCAGTTCCGACAGCTATGGCTACACCTTC. Residues: CATSSDSYGYTF. The V call is TRBV24-1, the J call TRBJ1-2; tentative D call: TRBD1 (5 bases). This CDR3 has 12 amino acids. The germline CDR1 and CDR2 sequences are KGHDR and SFDVKD. V was cut by 6 bases and J by 4 bases, with 8 bases left in between.

This chain joins TRBV28 and TRBJ1-2, with no clear D. V lost 6 bases and J lost 5, with 16 bases in between. In germline, CDR1 is MDHEN, CDR2 SYDVKM. This CDR3 is built from 14 residues. In nucleotides, the CDR3 is TGTGCCAGCAGAGCCTCGGCGGGGAAGTATGGCTACACCTTC. Translated, it gives CASRASAGKYGYTF.

J is TRBJ1-6 and V is TRBV5-4; 7 nucleotides agree with TRBD1. This CDR3 contains 16 residues. Germline trimming cut 1 base from V and 4 bases from J; bases unmatched to any gene: 5. The germline V gene encodes CDR1 SGHNT and CDR2 YYREEE (reference sequence). The CDR3, as DNA: TGTGCCAGCAGCTTGCTGGGACAGACATATAATTCACCCCTCCACTTT. The encoded protein is CASSLLGQTYNSPLHF.

In this sample, this clone turned up once. The V gene is TRBV7-9, the J gene TRBJ2-7, with TRBD2 matching 7 bases. There are 13 residues in the CDR3. V shed 4 bases, J shed 5 bases, and the junction held 5 bases outside the gene matches. The germline CDR1 and CDR2 sequences are SEHNR and FQNEAQ (reference sequence). The DNA for the CDR3 is TGTGCCAGCAGCTCACCTCGGGGGGACGAGCAGTACTTC. It is translated as CASSSPRGDEQYF. Complete variable domain (other parts from reference TRBV7-9 and TRBJ2-7): DTGVSQNPRHKITKRGQNVTFRCDPISEHNRLYWYRQTLGQGPEFLTYFQNEAQLEKSRLLSDRFSAERPKGSFSTLEIQRTEQGDSAMYLCASSSPRGDEQYFGPGTRLTVT.

The genes are TRBV5-1 and TRBJ1-6, with 7 bases matching TRBD1. The length of the CDR3 is 17 residues. The V and J ends lost 0 bases and 1 base, in that order; junction bases with no gene match: 4. The germline V gene has CDR1 SGHRS and CDR2 YFSETQ. Here the CDR3 DNA reads TGCGCCAGCAGCTTGGAGGCCAGGGGGTCCTATAATTCACCCCTCCACTTT. Its translation is CASSLEARGSYNSPLHF.

A note on this clone: This same CDR3 is encoded by further DNA sequences in the sample. The rearrangement links TRBV24-1 to TRBJ2-1; TRBD1 agrees at 7 bases. This CDR3 region has 13 residues. Unmatched junction bases numbered 5, after V lost 4 bases and J lost 9 bases. Germline V gene lookup returns CDR1 KGHDR and CDR2 SFDVKD. The CDR3 sequence: CATSERQGGEQFF. CDR3 bases: TGTGCCACCAGTGAGCGACAGGGCGGTGAGCAGTTCTTC.

The genes are TRBV13 and TRBJ1-3; D gene ambiguous. Trimming took 5 bases from V and 0 from J, leaving 11 bases between them. CDR3 length: 15 residues. The V gene's germline CDR1 is PRHDT and CDR2 FYEKMQ (reference sequence). CDR3 in DNA: TGTGCCAGCAGCCGCGACATCCGCTCTGGAAACACCATATATTTT. Translating it yields CASSRDIRSGNTIYF.

This rearrangement joins TRBV27 to TRBJ1-2; 9 bases match TRBD1. This CDR3 region has 14 residues. Germline V gene data show CDR1 as MNHEY and CDR2 as SMNVEV (reference sequence). The ends lost 5 bases at V and 2 bases at J; junction bases unmatched: 3. CDR3 DNA sequence: TGTGCCAGCAGTAGGGGACAGGGCAACTATGGCTACACCTTC. Its translation: CASSRGQGNYGYTF.

This clone was seen only once. The chain links TRBV11-3 to TRBJ1-1; unclear D gene. Trimming took off 1 base at V and 1 base at J, with 10 bases between the two ends. The CDR3 consists of 15 residues. From germline, CDR1 is SGHNT and CDR2 YENEEA. The CDR3 DNA is TGTGCCAGCAGCTTAGTCGGGGTGGCGAACACTGAAGCTTTCTTT. As protein: CASSLVGVANTEAFF. The full variable domain, with the rest looked up from reference TRBV11-3 and TRBJ1-1, is EAGVVQSPRYKIIEKKQPVAFWCNPISGHNTLYWYLQNLGQGPELLIRYENEEAVDDSQLPKDRFSAERLKGVDSTLKIQPAELGDSAVYLCASSLVGVANTEAFFGQGTRLTVV.

This clone showed up just a few times. This chain connects TRBV5-4 to TRBJ2-7, with 11 nucleotides matching TRBD2. The V and J ends lost 0 bases and 9 bases, in that order; junction bases with no gene match: 5. Germline V gives CDR1 SGHNT, CDR2 YYREEE (reference sequence). The CDR3 loop spans 14 amino acids. The CDR3, as DNA: TGTGCCAGCAGCTTGGCCGGGACTAGCGGTGTGCAGTACTTC. As protein: CASSLAGTSGVQYF.

The rearrangement joins TRBV27 to TRBJ1-5, with D perhaps matching TRBD1 (6 bases). This CDR3 region has 17 residues. The V end was cut by 4 bases, the J end by 0 bases, with 16 bases between. CDR1 is MNHEY and CDR2 is SMNVEV in the germline V gene (reference sequence). The CDR3 DNA reads TGTGCCAGCAGTTCATGGACAGAGACTTATAGCAATCAGCCCCAGCATTTT. This encodes CASSSWTETYSNQPQHF.